This is a list of T cell receptor beta chains from one sample in a study of blood T cell repertoires in COVID-19. Sequencing was performed with immunoSEQ multiplex PCR; in TCRdb, only in-frame clones are kept and a portion is missing. This table holds 200,000 or so clones, around nine tenths found once. The specimen sequenced was peripheral blood. The receptors originated from a man in his sixties or seventies with active or convalescent COVID-19. Each CDR3 is given with its conserved first and last residue. Each record gives: J gene, D gene, V gene, clone size, CDR3 protein, CDR3 DNA. The D gene is left open where the match is weak. A row's size may be missing; if present it is once, few, many or a size class.

>TRBJ2-7|TRBD1|TRBV11-2|.
CASRGTRDRAYEQYF
TGTGCCAGCAGGGGCACCCGGGACAGAGCCTACGAGCAGTACTTC
>TRBJ1-2|TRBD1|TRBV7-6|.
CASSPRQTGDYGYTF
TGTGCCAGCAGCCCCCGTCAGACAGGGGACTATGGCTACACCTTC
>TRBJ2-5|.|TRBV6-5|.
CASSRRQGGTETQYF
TGTGCCAGCAGTCGCAGACAAGGGGGAACAGAGACCCAGTACTTC
>TRBJ2-5|TRBD2|TRBV5-1|.
CASSLELAGGPGQETQYF
TGCGCCAGCAGCTTGGAACTAGCGGGGGGGCCAGGTCAAGAGACCCAGTACTTC
>TRBJ2-1|.|TRBV5-4|.
CASSSPTANEQFF
TGTGCCAGCAGCTCGCCGACAGCGAATGAGCAGTTCTTC
>TRBJ2-7|.|TRBV5-1|.
CASSLGQFYEQYF
TGCGCCAGCAGCTTGGGACAATTCTACGAGCAGTACTTC
>TRBJ2-5|TRBD1|TRBV6-5|.
CASSTGTGMAQYF
TGTGCCAGCAGTACAGGGACAGGCATGGCCCAGTACTTC
>TRBJ2-1|TRBD2|TRBV5-5|.
CASSLSGSSHEQFF
TGTGCCAGCAGCCTTAGCGGGAGTTCACATGAGCAGTTCTTC
>TRBJ2-1|TRBD1|TRBV27|few
CASSLIGQGNYNEQFF
TGTGCCAGCAGTTTAATAGGACAGGGGAACTACAATGAGCAGTTCTTC
>TRBJ2-3|TRBD1|TRBV5-4|.
CASSPTGQGPDTQYF
TGTGCCAGCAGCCCCACGGGACAGGGGCCAGATACGCAGTATTTT
>TRBJ1-5|TRBD1|TRBV6-8|.
CASSLPHRGQNQPQHF
TGTGCCAGCAGTTTACCCCACAGGGGGCAAAATCAGCCCCAGCATTTT
>TRBJ2-7|.|TRBV4-3|.
CASSQEDSSYEQYF
TGCGCCAGCAGCCAAGAGGACAGTTCCTACGAGCAGTACTTC
>TRBJ1-5|TRBD1|TRBV28|.
CASSLARQGYGNQPQHF
TGTGCCAGCAGTCTCGCCCGACAGGGCTATGGCAATCAGCCCCAGCATTTT
>TRBJ1-6|.|TRBV5-6|.
CASSPTWGGSNSPLHF
TGTGCCAGCAGCCCTACCTGGGGGGGGAGTAATTCACCCCTCCACTTT
>TRBJ1-1|.|TRBV7-8|once
CASSLGWGPSNVREAFF
TGTGCCAGCAGCCTCGGATGGGGGCCATCTAACGTGCGGGAAGCTTTCTTT
>TRBJ2-4|.|TRBV13|.
CASSLRGTKNIQYF
TGTGCCAGCAGCTTAAGGGGGACCAAAAACATTCAGTACTTC
>TRBJ1-6|.|TRBV9|.
CASSVAWADSPLHF
TGTGCCAGCAGCGTAGCTTGGGCAGATTCACCCCTCCACTTT
>TRBJ2-7|.|TRBV30|.
CAWSVSRVDSEQYF
TGTGCCTGGAGTGTAAGTAGGGTGGACTCCGAGCAGTACTTC
>TRBJ1-2|.|TRBV6-4|.
CASSPGAGIGNGYTF
TGTGCCAGCAGTCCGGGAGCCGGGATTGGAAATGGCTACACCTTC
>TRBJ1-2|.|TRBV11-2|.
CASTQGLWDYGYTF
TGTGCCAGCACCCAGGGCCTCTGGGACTATGGCTACACCTTC
>TRBJ2-7|.|TRBV2|.
CATSRWKGGYEQYF
TGTGCCACCAGCCGGTGGAAGGGGGGGTACGAGCAGTACTTC
>TRBJ2-1|.|TRBV7-6|.
CASSSSTGTLGEQFF
TGTGCCAGCAGCTCAAGCACCGGGACTCTCGGTGAGCAGTTCTTC
>TRBJ2-2|.|TRBV19|.
CASSRVNTGELFF
TGTGCCAGTAGTCGGGTGAACACCGGGGAGCTGTTTTTT
>TRBJ1-6|.|TRBV2|.
CASTRRRTANSPLHF
TGTGCCAGCACCCGAAGGAGGACAGCTAATTCACCCCTCCACTTT
>TRBJ2-1|TRBD1|TRBV28|.
CASSLDRVYNEQFF
TGTGCCAGCAGCTTGGACAGGGTTTACAATGAGCAGTTCTTC
>TRBJ1-4|.|TRBV28|.
CASSRSGIVSEKLFF
TGTGCCAGCAGTAGGTCAGGGATAGTAAGTGAAAAACTGTTTTTT
>TRBJ1-5|TRBD1|TRBV28|.
CASSFSGTAGGNQPQHF
TGTGCCAGCAGTTTTAGCGGGACAGCGGGGGGCAATCAGCCCCAGCATTTT
>TRBJ2-3|TRBD2|TRBV27|.
CASSPLAGGVDTQYF
TGTGCCAGCAGTCCCCTAGCGGGAGGGGTAGATACGCAGTATTTT
>TRBJ1-5|TRBD1|TRBV12-3/TRBV12-4|.
CASSRQGASPQHF
TGTGCCAGCAGTAGACAGGGGGCCTCCCCCCAGCATTTT
>TRBJ1-2|TRBD1|TRBV6-6|many
CASQSGQGIYGYTF
TGTGCCAGCCAATCGGGACAGGGTATCTATGGCTACACCTTC
>TRBJ1-5|TRBD1|TRBV25-1|once
CASSDGGQGAGQPQHF
TGTGCCAGCAGTGACGGAGGACAGGGGGCAGGTCAGCCCCAGCATTTT
>TRBJ2-3|.|TRBV11-2|once
CASSLVAGSYTDTQYF
TGTGCCAGCAGCTTAGTGGCAGGGTCCTACACAGATACGCAGTATTTT
>TRBJ1-2|TRBD1|TRBV6-1|.
CASSEARGGNGYTF
TGTGCCAGCAGTGAAGCGCGAGGGGGCAATGGCTACACCTTC
>TRBJ1-1|TRBD1|TRBV5-1|.
CASRQQGGLNTEAFF
TGCGCCAGCAGACAACAGGGGGGATTGAACACTGAAGCTTTCTTT
>TRBJ2-5|.|TRBV3-1/TRBV3-2|.
CASGEWRGGETQYF
TGTGCCAGCGGGGAGTGGAGGGGCGGAGAGACCCAGTACTTC